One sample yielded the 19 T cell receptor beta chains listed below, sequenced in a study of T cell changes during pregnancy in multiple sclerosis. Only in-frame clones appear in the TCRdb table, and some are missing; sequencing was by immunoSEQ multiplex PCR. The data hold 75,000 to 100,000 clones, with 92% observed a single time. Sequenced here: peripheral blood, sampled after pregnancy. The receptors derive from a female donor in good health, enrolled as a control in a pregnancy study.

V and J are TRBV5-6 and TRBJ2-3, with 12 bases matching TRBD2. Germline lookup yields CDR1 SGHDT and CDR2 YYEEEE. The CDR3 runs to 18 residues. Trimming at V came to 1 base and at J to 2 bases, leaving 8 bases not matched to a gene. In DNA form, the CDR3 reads TGTGCCAGCAGCTTGAAGGTTTGGACTAGCGGGGACACAGATACGCAGTATTTT. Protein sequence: CASSLKVWTSGDTDTQYF.

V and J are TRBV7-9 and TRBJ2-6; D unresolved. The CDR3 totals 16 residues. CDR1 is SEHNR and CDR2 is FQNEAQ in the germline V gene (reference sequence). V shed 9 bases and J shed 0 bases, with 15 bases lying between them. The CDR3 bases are TGTGCCAGAGCTCCCCTACCCTCCTCTGGGGCCAACGTCCTGACTTTC. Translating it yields CARAPLPSSGANVLTF.

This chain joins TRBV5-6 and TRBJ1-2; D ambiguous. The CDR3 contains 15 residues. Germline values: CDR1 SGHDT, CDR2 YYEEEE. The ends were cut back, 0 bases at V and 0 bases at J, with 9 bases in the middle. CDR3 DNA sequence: TGTGCCAGCAGCTTGGCAGGCCTTACTAACTATGGCTACACCTTC. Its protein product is CASSLAGLTNYGYTF.

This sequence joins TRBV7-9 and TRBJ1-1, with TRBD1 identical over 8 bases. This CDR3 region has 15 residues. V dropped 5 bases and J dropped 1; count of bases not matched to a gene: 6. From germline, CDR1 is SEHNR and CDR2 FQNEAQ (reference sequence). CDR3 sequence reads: CASSTRTGWNTEAFF. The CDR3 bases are TGTGCCAGCAGCACTCGGACAGGGTGGAACACTGAAGCTTTCTTT.

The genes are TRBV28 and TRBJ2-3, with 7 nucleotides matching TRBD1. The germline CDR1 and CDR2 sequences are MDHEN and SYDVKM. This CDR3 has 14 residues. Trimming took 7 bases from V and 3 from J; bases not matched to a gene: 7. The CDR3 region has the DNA TGTGCCAGCATGTGGAACAGGGGTACAGATACGCAGTATTTT. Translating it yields CASMWNRGTDTQYF.

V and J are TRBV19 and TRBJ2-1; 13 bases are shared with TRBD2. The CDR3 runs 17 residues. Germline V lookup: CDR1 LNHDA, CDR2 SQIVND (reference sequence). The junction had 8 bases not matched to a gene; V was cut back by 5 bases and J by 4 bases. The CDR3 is CASSSTTSGGIYNEQFF. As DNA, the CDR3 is TGTGCCAGTAGTTCGACGACTAGCGGGGGGATTTACAATGAGCAGTTCTTC.

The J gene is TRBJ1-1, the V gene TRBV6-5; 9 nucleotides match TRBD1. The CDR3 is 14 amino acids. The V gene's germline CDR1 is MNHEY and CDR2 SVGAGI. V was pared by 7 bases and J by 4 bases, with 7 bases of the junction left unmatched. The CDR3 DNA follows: TGTGCCAGCACCCCGACAGGGGGTCTCACTGAAGCTTTCTTT. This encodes CASTPTGGLTEAFF.

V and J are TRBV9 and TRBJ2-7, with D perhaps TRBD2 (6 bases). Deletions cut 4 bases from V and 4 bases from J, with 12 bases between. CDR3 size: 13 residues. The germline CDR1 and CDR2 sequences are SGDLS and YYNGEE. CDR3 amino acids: CASSPGTFYEQYF. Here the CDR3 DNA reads TGTGCCAGCAGCCCGGGGACTTTTTACGAGCAGTACTTC.

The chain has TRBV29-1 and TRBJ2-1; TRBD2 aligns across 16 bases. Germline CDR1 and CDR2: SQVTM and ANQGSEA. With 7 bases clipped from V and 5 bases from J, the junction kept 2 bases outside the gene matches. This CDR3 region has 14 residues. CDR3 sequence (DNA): TGCAGCGGGGGACTAGCGGGAGGGGACAATGAGCAGTTCTTC. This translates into CSGGLAGGDNEQFF.

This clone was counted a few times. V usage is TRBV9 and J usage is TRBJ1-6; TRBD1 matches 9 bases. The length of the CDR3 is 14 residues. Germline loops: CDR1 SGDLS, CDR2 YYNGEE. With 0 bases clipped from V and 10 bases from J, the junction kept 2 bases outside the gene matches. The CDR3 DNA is TGTGCCAGCAGCGTAGCCGGGACAGGGTCACCCCTCCACTTT. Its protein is CASSVAGTGSPLHF.

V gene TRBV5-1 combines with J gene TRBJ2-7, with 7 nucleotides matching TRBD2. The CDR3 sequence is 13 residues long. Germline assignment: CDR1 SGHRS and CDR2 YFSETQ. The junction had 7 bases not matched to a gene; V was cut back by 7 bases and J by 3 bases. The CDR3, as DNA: TGCGCCAGCCGTGGGGGGGTAAACTACGAGCAGTACTTC. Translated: CASRGGVNYEQYF.

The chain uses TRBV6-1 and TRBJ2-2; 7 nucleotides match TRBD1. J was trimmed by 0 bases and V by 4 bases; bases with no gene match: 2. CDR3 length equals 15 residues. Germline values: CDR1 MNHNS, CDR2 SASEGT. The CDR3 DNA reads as TGTGCCAGCAGTGCCGGGACAGCGAACACCGGGGAGCTGTTTTTT. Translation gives CASSAGTANTGELFF.

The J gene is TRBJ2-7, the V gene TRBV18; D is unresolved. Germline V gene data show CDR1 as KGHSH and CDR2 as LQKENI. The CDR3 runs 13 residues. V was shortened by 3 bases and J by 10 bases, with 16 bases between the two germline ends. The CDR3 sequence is CASSPVKRSEQYF. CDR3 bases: TGTGCCAGCTCACCCGTAAAGAGGTCGGAACAGTACTTC.

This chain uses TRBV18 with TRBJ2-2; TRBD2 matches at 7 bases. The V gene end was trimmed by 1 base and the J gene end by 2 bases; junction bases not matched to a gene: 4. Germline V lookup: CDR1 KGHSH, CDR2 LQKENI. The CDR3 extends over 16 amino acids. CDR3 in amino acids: CASSPRTAGNTGELFF. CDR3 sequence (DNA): TGTGCCAGCTCACCACGTACAGCGGGAAACACCGGGGAGCTGTTTTTT.

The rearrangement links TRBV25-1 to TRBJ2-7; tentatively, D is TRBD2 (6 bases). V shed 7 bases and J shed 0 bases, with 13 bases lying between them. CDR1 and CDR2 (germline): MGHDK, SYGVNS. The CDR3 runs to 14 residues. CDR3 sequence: CASTRSGGSYEQYF. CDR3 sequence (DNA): TGTGCCAGCACGCGGTCCGGGGGCTCCTACGAGCAGTACTTC.

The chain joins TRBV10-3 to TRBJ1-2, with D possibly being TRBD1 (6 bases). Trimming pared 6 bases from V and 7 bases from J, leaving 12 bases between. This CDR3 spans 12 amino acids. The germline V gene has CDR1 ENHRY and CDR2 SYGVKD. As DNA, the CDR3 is TGTGCCATCAGGGGTGGGGGCGTTGGCTACACCTTC. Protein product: CAIRGGGVGYTF.

CDR3 DNA sequence: TGTGCCAGCAGCCCAGACAGGGGGCATACTGAAGCTTTCTTT. It specifies CASSPDRGHTEAFF. V and J are TRBV4-2 and TRBJ1-1; 10 nucleotides line up with TRBD1. Germline CDR1 and CDR2: LGHNA and YNFKEQ. V lost 4 bases, J lost 5 bases, and 4 bases stayed unmatched. The CDR3 extends over 14 amino acids.

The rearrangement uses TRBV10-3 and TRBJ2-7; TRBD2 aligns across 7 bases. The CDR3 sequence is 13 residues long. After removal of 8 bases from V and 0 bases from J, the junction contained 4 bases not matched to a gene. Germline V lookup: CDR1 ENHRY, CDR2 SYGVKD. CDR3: CAIQAGSSYEQYF. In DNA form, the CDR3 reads TGTGCCATCCAAGCGGGGAGCTCCTACGAGCAGTACTTC.

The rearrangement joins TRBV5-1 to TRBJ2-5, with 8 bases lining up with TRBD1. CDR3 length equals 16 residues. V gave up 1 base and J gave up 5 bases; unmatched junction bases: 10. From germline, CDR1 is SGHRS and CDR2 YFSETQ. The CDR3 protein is CASSLNRGVVRETQYF. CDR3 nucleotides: TGCGCCAGCAGCTTGAACAGGGGGGTCGTGCGGGAGACCCAGTACTTC.